These 7 T cell receptor beta chains were sequenced from one sample in a study of blood T cell repertoires in COVID-19. The protocol was immunoSEQ multiplex PCR, while the TCRdb copy is restricted to in-frame clones and leaves out a portion. The table lists some 130,000 clones, under 95% of them singletons. The sample consisted of peripheral blood. The receptors shown here come from a man in his fifties with active COVID-19.

This rearrangement joins TRBV19 to TRBJ1-6; 9 positions agree with TRBD1. There are 17 residues in the CDR3. Germline V lookup: CDR1 LNHDA, CDR2 SQIVND (reference sequence). Trimming removed 11 bases from V and 9 bases from J; junction bases left unmatched: 20. CDR3 protein: CAGRLEGTGRVGSPLHF. In nucleotides, the CDR3 is TGTGCCGGCCGTTTGGAAGGGACAGGGCGAGTAGGTTCACCCCTCCACTTT. Looking up the rest from reference TRBV19 and TRBJ1-6 gives the full variable domain: DGGITQSPKYLFRKEGQNVTLSCEQNLNHDAMYWYRQDPGQGLRLIYYSQIVNDFQKGDIAEGYSVSREKKESFPLTVTSAQKNPTAFYLCAGRLEGTGRVGSPLHFGNGTRLTVT.

The chain has TRBV18 and TRBJ1-1; 9 bases fit TRBD1. Losses at the gene ends were 6 bases for V and 1 base for J; bases not matched to a gene: 0. Per the germline V gene, CDR1 is KGHSH and CDR2 is LQKENI. The length of the CDR3 is 13 residues. DNA for the CDR3: TGTGCCAGCTCGGGACAGGGGAACACTGAAGCTTTCTTT. The encoded protein is CASSGQGNTEAFF.

The chain uses TRBV5-4 and TRBJ1-1; D ambiguous. CDR3 size: 13 residues. V lost 4 bases to trimming and J lost 2 bases, with 9 bases between them. CDR1 is SGHNT, CDR2 YYREEE, per germline (reference sequence). CDR3 loop: CASSKNINTEAFF. The CDR3 DNA sequence: TGTGCCAGCAGCAAAAATATCAACACTGAAGCTTTCTTT.

The rearrangement joins TRBV9 to TRBJ2-5; 8 nucleotides align to TRBD2. Looked up from germline, CDR1 is SGDLS and CDR2 is YYNGEE. The CDR3 has 14 residues. J lost 4 bases, V lost 3 bases, and 5 bases had no gene match. This CDR3 reads CASSAGLEGETQYF. DNA for the CDR3: TGTGCCAGCAGCGCGGGACTAGAGGGAGAGACCCAGTACTTC.

V is TRBV7-2 and J is TRBJ2-2, with TRBD2 matching 7 bases. V lost 2 bases, J lost 4 bases, and 7 bases stayed unmatched. This CDR3 is built from 16 residues. Germline V lookup: CDR1 SGHTA, CDR2 FQGNSA. The CDR3, as DNA: TGTGCCAGCAGCTTATGGGGGGGAATCAGCACCGGGGAGCTGTTTTTT. This encodes CASSLWGGISTGELFF.

V usage is TRBV6-1 and J usage is TRBJ1-1; 7 bases map to TRBD1. J gave up 2 bases and V 1 base, and 7 bases lay outside the gene matches. CDR1 is MNHNS and CDR2 is SASEGT in the germline V gene. The CDR3 consists of 16 residues. The chain's CDR3 is CASSEVGGTANTEAFF. The CDR3 DNA is TGTGCCAGCAGTGAAGTTGGAGGGACAGCCAACACTGAAGCTTTCTTT.

This clone was recorded once. The CDR3 DNA is TGTGCCAGCAGCTCGACAGGGGGATACGACTATGGCTACACCTTC. Protein product: CASSSTGGYDYGYTF. The chain couples TRBV5-6 to TRBJ1-2, with 9 bases identical to TRBD1. Trimming removed 3 bases from V and 3 bases from J; junction bases left unmatched: 6. The CDR3 sequence is 15 residues long. The V gene's germline CDR1 is SGHDT and CDR2 YYEEEE.